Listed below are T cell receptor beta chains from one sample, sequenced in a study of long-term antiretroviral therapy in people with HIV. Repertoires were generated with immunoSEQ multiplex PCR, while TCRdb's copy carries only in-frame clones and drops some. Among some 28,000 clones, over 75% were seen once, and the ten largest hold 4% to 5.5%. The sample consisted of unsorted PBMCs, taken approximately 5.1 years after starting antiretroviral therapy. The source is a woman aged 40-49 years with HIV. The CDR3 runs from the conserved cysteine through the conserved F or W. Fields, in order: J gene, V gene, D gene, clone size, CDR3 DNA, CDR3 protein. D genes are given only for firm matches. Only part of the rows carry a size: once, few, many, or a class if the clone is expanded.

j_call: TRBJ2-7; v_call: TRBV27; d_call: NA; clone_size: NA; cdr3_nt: TGTGCCAGCAGGAGGGATCAAAGCTCCTACGAGCAGTACTTC; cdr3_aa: CASRRDQSSYEQYF
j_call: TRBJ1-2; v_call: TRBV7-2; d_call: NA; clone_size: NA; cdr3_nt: TGTGCCAGCAGCTTTGGGGGGGTGGGCCGATATGGCTACACCTTC; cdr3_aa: CASSFGGVGRYGYTF
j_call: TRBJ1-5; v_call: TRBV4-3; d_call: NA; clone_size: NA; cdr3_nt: TGCGCCAGCAGCCAAGGTTGGGGTTCGGGTCAGCCCCAGCATTTT; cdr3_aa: CASSQGWGSGQPQHF
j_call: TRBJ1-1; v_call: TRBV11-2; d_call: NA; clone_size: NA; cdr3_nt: TGTGCCAGCAGTTGGGGAGGCACTGAAGCTTTCTTT; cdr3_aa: CASSWGGTEAFF
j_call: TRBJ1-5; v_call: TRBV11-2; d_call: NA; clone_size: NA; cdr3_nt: TGTGCCAGCAGCTTGGGTGTCAGGGAGGGACAGCCCCAGCATTTT; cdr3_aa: CASSLGVREGQPQHF
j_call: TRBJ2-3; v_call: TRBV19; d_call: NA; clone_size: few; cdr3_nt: TGTGCCAGTAGTATCGATAACTACGCTAGCACAGATACGCAGTATTTT; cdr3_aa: CASSIDNYASTDTQYF
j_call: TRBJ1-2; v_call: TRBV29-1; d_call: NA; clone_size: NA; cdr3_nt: TGCAGCGTTGAGGGGCAGGGACGTACCTATGGCTACACCTTC; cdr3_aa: CSVEGQGRTYGYTF
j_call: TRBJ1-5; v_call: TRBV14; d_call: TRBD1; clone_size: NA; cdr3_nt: TGTGCCAGCAGCCAAGCTCTCGTACAGGGGATGAATCAGCCCCAGCATTTT; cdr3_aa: CASSQALVQGMNQPQHF
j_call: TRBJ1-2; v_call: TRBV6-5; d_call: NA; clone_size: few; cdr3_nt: TGTGCCAGCAGTTACGGGGGGCGGGCCTATGGCTACACCTTC; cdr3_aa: CASSYGGRAYGYTF
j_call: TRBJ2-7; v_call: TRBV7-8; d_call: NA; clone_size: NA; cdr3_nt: TGTGCCAGCAGTAGGGACGAGGGCTACGAGCAGTACTTC; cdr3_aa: CASSRDEGYEQYF